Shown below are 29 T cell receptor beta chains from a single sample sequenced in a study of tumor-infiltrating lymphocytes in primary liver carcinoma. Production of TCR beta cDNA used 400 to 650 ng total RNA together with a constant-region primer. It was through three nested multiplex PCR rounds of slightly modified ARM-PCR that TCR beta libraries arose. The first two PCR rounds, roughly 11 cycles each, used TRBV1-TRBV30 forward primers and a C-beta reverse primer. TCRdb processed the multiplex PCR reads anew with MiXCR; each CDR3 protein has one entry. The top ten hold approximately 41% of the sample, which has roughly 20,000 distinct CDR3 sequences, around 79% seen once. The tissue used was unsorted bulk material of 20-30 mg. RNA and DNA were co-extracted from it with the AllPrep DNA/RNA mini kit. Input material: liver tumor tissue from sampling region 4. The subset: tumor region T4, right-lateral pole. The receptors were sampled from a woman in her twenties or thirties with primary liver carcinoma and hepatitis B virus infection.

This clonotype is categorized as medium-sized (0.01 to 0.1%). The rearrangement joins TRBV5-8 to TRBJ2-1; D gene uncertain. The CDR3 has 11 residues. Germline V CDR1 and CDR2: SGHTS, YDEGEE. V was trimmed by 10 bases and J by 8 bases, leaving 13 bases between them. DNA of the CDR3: TGTGCCTTGGGTCGTTTCGATGAGCAGTTCTTC. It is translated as CALGRFDEQFF.

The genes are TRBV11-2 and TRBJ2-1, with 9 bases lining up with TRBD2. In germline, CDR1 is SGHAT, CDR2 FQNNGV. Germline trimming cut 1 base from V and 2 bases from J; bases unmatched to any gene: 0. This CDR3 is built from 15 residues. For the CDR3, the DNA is TGTGCCAGCAGCTTAGCTAGCGGGGCCTACAATGAGCAGTTCTTC. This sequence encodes CASSLASGAYNEQFF.

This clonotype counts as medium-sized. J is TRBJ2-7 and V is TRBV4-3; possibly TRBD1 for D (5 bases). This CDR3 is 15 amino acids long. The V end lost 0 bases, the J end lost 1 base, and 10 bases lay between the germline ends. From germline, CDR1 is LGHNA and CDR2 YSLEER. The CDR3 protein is CASSQDFPGSYEQYF. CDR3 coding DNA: TGCGCCAGCAGCCAAGATTTTCCAGGGTCCTACGAGCAGTACTTC.

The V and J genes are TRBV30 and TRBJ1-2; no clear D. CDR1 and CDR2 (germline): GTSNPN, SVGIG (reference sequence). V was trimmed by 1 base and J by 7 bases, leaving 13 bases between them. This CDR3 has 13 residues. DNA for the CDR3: TGTGCCTGGAGTGCTGATCGGGGTAGTGGCTACACCTTC. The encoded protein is CAWSADRGSGYTF.

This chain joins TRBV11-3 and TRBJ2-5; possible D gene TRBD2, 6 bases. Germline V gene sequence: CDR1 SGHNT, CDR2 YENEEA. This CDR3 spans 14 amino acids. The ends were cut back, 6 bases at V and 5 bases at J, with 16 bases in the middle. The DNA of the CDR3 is TGTGCCAGCAGAAAACGGGGAGGTCGGGAGACCCAGTACTTC. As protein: CASRKRGGRETQYF.

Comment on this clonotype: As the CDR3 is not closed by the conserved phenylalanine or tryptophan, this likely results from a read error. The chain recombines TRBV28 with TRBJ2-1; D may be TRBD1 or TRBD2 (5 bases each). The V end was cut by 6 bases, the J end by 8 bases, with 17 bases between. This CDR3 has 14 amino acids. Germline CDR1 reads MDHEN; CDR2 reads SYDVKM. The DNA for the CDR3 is TGTGCCAGCAGATACATGGCGGGCAGGGATGAGCAGTTCTTA. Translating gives CASRYMAGRDEQFL.

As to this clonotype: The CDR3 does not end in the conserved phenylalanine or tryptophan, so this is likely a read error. CDR3 sequence reads: CVSSFSRAGSYNEQFV. In DNA form, the CDR3 reads TGTGTCAGCAGCTTTAGTAGGGCGGGCTCCTACAATGAGCAGTTCGTC. J is TRBJ2-1 and V is TRBV7-9, with D perhaps TRBD2 (5 bases). Germline V gives CDR1 SEHNR, CDR2 FQNEAQ (reference sequence). The CDR3 is made up of 16 amino acids.

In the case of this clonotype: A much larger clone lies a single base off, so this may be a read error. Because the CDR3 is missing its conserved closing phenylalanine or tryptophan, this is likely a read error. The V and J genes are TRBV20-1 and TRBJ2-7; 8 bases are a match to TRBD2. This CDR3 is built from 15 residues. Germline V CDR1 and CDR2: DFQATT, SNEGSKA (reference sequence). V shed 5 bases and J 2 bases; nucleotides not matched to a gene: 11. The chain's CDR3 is CSAFPAGASTYEQYL. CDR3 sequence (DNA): TGCAGTGCTTTCCCAGCGGGAGCCTCAACCTACGAGCAGTACCTC.

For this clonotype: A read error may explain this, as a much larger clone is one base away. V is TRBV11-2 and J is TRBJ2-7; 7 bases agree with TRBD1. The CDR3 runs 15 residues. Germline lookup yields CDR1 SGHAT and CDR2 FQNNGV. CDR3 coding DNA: TGTGCCAGCAGCTTATTGGGACAGAGATTCTACGAGCAGTACTTT. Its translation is CASSLLGQRFYEQYF.

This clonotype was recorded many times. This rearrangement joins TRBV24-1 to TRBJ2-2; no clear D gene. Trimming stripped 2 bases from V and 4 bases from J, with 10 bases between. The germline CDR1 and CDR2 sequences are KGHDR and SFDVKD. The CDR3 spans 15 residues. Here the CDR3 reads CATSDSRGPTGELFF. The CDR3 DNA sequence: TGTGCCACCAGTGATTCGAGAGGCCCCACCGGGGAGCTGTTTTTT.

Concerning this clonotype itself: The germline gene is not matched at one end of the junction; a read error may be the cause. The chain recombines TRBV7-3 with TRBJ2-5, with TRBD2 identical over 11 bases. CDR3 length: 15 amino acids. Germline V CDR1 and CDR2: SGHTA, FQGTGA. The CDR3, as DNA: TGTGCCAGCAGCTCAACTAGCGGGAGTATAGAGGCCCAGTACTTC. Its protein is CASSSTSGSIEAQYF.

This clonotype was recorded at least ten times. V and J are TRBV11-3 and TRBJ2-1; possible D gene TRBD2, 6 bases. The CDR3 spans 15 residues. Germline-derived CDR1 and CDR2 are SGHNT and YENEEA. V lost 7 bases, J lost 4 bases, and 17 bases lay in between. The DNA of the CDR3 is TGTGCCAGCATCCTCCGGGACGGGGGTTACAATGAGCAGTTCTTC. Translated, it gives CASILRDGGYNEQFF.

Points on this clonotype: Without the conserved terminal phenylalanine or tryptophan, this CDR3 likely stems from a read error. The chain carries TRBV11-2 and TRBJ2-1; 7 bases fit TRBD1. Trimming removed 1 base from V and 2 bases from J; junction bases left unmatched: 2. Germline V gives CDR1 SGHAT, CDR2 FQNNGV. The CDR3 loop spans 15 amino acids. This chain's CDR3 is CASSLVQGAYNEQFS. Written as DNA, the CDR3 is TGTGCCAGCAGCTTAGTGCAGGGGGCCTACAATGAGCAGTTCTCC.

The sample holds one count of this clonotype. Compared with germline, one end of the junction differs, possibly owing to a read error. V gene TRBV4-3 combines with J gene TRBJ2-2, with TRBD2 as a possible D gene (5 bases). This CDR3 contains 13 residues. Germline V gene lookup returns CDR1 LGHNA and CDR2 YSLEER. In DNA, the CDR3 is TGCGCCAGCAACTCGATGAGAGCCGGGGAGATGTTTTTT. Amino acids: CASNSMRAGEMFF.

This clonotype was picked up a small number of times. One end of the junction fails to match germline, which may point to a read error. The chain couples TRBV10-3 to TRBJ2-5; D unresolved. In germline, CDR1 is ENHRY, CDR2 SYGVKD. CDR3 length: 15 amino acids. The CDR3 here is CTISESATRQETRYF. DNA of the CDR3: TGTACCATCAGTGAGTCGGCTACCAGACAAGAGACCCGATACTTC.

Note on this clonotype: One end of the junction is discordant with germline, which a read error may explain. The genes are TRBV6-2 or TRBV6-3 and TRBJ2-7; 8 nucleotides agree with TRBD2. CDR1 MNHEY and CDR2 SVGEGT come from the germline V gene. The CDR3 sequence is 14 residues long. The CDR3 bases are TGTGCTGGCACTAGCAGCGGGAGACCCTACGATCAGTACTTC. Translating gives CAGTSSGRPYDQYF.

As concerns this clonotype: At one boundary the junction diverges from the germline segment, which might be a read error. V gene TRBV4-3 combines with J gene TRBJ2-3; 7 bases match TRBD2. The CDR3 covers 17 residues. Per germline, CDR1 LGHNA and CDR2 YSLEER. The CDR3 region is CTSSRSWAGASADTQYF. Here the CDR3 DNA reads TGCACCAGCAGCCGAAGTTGGGCGGGAGCCTCCGCTGATACGCAGTATTTT.

CDR3 sequence reads: CSVELGGTSVSRQYF. The DNA of the CDR3 is TGCAGCGTTGAATTGGGAGGGACTAGCGTGAGTAGGCAGTACTTC. V is TRBV29-1 and J is TRBJ2-7, with TRBD2 identical over 10 bases. CDR1 is SQVTM and CDR2 is ANQGSEA in the germline V gene. V lost 2 bases to trimming and J lost 9 bases; unmatched junction nucleotides: 13. The CDR3 runs 15 residues.

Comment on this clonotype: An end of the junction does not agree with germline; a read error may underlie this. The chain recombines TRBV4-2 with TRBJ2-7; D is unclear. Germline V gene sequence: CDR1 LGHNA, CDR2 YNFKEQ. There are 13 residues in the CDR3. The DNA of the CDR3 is TGTGCCAGCAGTCAAGTTAGTCACTACGTGCAGTACTTC. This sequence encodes CASSQVSHYVQYF.

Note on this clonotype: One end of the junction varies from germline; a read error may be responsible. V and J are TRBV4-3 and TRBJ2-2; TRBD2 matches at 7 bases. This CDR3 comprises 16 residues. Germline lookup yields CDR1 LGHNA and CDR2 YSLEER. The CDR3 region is CVSSQGRTGGPGELFF. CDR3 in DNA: TGCGTCAGCAGCCAAGGGAGAACGGGAGGTCCCGGGGAGCTGTTTTTT.

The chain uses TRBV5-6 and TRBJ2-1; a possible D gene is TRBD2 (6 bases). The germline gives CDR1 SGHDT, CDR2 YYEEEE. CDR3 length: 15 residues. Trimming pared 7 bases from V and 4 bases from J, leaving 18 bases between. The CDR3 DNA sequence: TGTGCCAGCCAAGACCGGGGGAACTTTTACAATGAGCAGTTCTTC. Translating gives CASQDRGNFYNEQFF.

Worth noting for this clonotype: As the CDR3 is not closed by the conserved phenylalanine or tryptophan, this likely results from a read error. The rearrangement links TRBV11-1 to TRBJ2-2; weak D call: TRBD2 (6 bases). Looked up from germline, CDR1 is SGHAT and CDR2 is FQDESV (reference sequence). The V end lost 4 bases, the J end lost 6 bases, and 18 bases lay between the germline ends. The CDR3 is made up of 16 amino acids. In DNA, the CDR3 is TGTGCCAGCAGCTGGGTTATGACGGGAGTGTCCGGGGAGCTGTTTCTT. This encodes CASSWVMTGVSGELFL.

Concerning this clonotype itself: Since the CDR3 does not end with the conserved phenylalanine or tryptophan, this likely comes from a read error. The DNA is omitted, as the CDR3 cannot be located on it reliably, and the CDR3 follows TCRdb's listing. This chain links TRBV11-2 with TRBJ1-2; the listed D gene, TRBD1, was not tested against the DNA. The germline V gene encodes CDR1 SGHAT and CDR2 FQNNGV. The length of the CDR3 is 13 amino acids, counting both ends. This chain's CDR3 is CAITQGGGGGFTL.

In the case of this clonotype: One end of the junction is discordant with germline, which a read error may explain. In nucleotides, the CDR3 is TGTGTCAGCAGCCAAGATCGACAGGGGGCTGGCTATGGCTACATCTTC. Protein product: CVSSQDRQGAGYGYIF. V gene TRBV4-2 combines with J gene TRBJ1-2, with TRBD1 identical over 10 bases. Germline assignment: CDR1 LGHNA and CDR2 YNFKEQ. CDR3 length equals 16 residues.

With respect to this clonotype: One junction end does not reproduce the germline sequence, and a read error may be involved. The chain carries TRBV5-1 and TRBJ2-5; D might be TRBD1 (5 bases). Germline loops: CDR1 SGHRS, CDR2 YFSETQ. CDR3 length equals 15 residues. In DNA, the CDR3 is TGCGCCAGCAGCTCAGACGGAGTTGGACAAGAGACCCAGTATTTC. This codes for CASSSDGVGQETQYF.

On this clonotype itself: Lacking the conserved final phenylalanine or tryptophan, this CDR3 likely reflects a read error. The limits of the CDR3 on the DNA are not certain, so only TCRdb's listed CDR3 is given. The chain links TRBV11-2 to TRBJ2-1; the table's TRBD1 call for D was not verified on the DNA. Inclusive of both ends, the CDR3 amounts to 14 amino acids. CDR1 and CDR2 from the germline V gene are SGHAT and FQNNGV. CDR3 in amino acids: CASSLGGTWNEQFI.

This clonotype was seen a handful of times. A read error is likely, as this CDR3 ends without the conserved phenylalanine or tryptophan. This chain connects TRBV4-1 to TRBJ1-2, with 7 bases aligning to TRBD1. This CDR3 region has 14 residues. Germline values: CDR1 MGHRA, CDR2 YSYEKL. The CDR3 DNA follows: TGCACCAGCAGCCCGCCGGGACAGCCTTATGGCTACACCATC. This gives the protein CTSSPPGQPYGYTI.

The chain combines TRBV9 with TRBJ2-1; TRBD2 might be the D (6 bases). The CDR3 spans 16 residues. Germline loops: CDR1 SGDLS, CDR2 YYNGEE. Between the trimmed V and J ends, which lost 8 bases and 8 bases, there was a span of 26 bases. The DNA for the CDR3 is TGTGCCAGTAACGCATATCCCTCGCTGGAGGGGCATGAGCAGTTCTTC. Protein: CASNAYPSLEGHEQFF.

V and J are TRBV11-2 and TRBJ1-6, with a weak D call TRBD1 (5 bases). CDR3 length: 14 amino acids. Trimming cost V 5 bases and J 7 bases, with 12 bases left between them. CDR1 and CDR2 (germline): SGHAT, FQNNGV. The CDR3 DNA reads TGTGCCAGCAGCCTACAGGTGGTGAATTCACCCCTCCACTTT. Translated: CASSLQVVNSPLHF.